The 12 T cell receptor beta chains listed next were all sequenced from one sample in a study of cytomegalovirus exposure and HLA in healthy donors. This PCR relied on a set of 60 Vbeta primers and 13 Jbeta primers. The repertoire was sequenced with immunoSEQ multiplex PCR; TCRdb's copy has only in-frame clones and lacks some. Of roughly 200,000 clones in the sample, around 80% were seen once. What was sequenced was PBMCs. All receptors derive from a woman between 25 and 40 years old in good health and CMV-seropositive.

The rearrangement uses TRBV6-5 and TRBJ1-1, with D perhaps matching TRBD1 (6 bases). The germline V gene has CDR1 MNHEY and CDR2 SVGAGI. This CDR3 region has 11 residues. With 10 bases removed from V and 6 bases from J, the gap between germline ends came to 12 bases. The DNA of the CDR3 is TGTGCCACTGGGGAGGGGGCTGAAGCTTTCTTT. It translates to CATGEGAEAFF.

The V call is TRBV9, the J call TRBJ2-2; 8 bases are a match to TRBD2. Germline V CDR1 and CDR2: SGDLS, YYNGEE. The CDR3 totals 15 residues. Trimming cost V 0 bases and J 6 bases; bases outside gene matches: 4. Here the CDR3 reads CASSVVAGSAGELFF. As DNA, the CDR3 is TGTGCCAGCAGCGTAGTAGCGGGATCGGCCGGGGAGCTGTTTTTT.

The genes are TRBV4-1 and TRBJ1-5; 8 bases align to TRBD1. J gave up 4 bases and V 0 bases, and 2 bases lay outside the gene matches. Germline loops: CDR1 MGHRA, CDR2 YSYEKL. This CDR3 comprises 15 residues. The CDR3 coding sequence is TGCGCCAGCAGCCAAGAGGACAGGGTTAATCAGCCCCAGCATTTT. It translates to CASSQEDRVNQPQHF.

V gene TRBV7-2 combines with J gene TRBJ2-1; 8 bases are shared with TRBD2. The CDR3 is made up of 18 amino acids. Germline CDR1 reads SGHTA; CDR2 reads FQGNSA. J gave up 0 bases and V 1 base, and 8 bases lay outside the gene matches. The CDR3 bases are TGTGCCAGCAGCTTAGTTGCACTAGCGGAGAGCTCCTACAATGAGCAGTTCTTC. Its protein product is CASSLVALAESSYNEQFF.

The rearrangement joins TRBV7-2 to TRBJ1-1; TRBD1 is a possible D gene (5 bases). This CDR3 is 13 amino acids long. From germline, CDR1 is SGHTA and CDR2 FQGNSA. With 8 bases removed from V and 6 bases from J, the gap between germline ends came to 16 bases. The CDR3, as DNA: TGTGCCAGCGGGGACTTCTCGAGGGCTGAAGCTTTCTTT. Translated: CASGDFSRAEAFF.

V usage is TRBV11-3 and J usage is TRBJ2-6; TRBD1 might be the D (5 bases). The CDR3 loop spans 16 amino acids. CDR1 is SGHNT, CDR2 YENEEA, per germline. V shed 5 bases and J shed 1 base, with 12 bases lying between them. The CDR3 sequence is CASSTGDGSGANVLTF. The DNA of the CDR3 is TGTGCCAGCAGCACAGGTGACGGGTCTGGGGCCAACGTCCTGACTTTC.

This clone occurred a few times. The gene calls are TRBV4-1 and TRBJ2-5; TRBD1 matches at 8 bases. Germline V lookup: CDR1 MGHRA, CDR2 YSYEKL. V was pared by 0 bases and J by 5 bases, with 5 bases of the junction left unmatched. This CDR3 spans 15 amino acids. The CDR3 protein is CASSQEGTGRETQYF. CDR3 sequence (DNA): TGCGCCAGCAGCCAAGAAGGGACAGGAAGGGAGACCCAGTACTTC.

The chain employs TRBV9 and TRBJ2-1; TRBD2 aligns across 8 bases. V dropped 0 bases and J dropped 9; count of bases not matched to a gene: 8. Per germline, CDR1 SGDLS and CDR2 YYNGEE. CDR3 length: 15 amino acids. The CDR3, as DNA: TGTGCCAGCAGCGTAGGAGCGGGGGTGGGCGGTGAGCAGTTCTTC. As protein: CASSVGAGVGGEQFF.

The V call is TRBV15, the J call TRBJ2-6; possibly TRBD1 for D (6 bases). Trimming removed 1 base from V and 4 bases from J, with 14 bases in between. CDR3 size: 17 residues. The germline V gene has CDR1 LNHNV and CDR2 YYDKDF (reference sequence). In nucleotides, the CDR3 is TGTGCCACCAGCAGAGCATTACAGGGCTCGGGGGCCAACGTCCTGACTTTC. Translation: CATSRALQGSGANVLTF.

This clone was observed once. The rearrangement uses TRBV5-1 and TRBJ2-7; the match to TRBD2 covers 8 bases. Trimming removed 4 bases from V and 3 bases from J; junction bases left unmatched: 3. CDR3 length equals 13 residues. Germline CDR1 SGHRS, CDR2 YFSETQ. The DNA of the CDR3 is TGCGCCAGCAGCGCGGGACTAGACTACGAGCAGTACTTC. Translation: CASSAGLDYEQYF.

This chain uses TRBV29-1 with TRBJ2-3, with 8 nucleotides matching TRBD2. After removal of 7 bases from V and 4 bases from J, the junction contained 10 bases not matched to a gene. The CDR3 totals 14 residues. CDR1 and CDR2 (germline): SQVTM, ANQGSEA. The chain's CDR3 is CSALGGGSADTQYF. In DNA, the CDR3 is TGCAGCGCCCTCGGGGGGGGCAGTGCAGATACGCAGTATTTT.

J is TRBJ2-1 and V is TRBV27; 13 bases match TRBD2. Germline trimming cut 9 bases from V and 3 bases from J; bases unmatched to any gene: 8. The germline gives CDR1 MNHEY, CDR2 SMNVEV (reference sequence). The CDR3 sequence is 16 residues long. In nucleotides, the CDR3 is TGTGCCAGTCGACTAGCGGGAGGAGGCTTCTACAATGAGCAGTTCTTC. This encodes CASRLAGGGFYNEQFF.